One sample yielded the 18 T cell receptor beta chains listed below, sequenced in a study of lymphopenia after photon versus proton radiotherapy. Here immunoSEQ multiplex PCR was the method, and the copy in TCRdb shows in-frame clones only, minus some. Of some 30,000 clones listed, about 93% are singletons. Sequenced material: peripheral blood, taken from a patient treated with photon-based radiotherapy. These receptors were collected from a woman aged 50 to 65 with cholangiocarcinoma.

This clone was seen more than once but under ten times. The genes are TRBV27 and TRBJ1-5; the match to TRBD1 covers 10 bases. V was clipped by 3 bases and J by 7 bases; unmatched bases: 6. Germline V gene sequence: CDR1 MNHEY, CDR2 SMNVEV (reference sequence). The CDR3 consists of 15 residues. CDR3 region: CASSLVGQGTQPQHF. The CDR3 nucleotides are TGTGCCAGCAGTTTGGTGGGACAGGGGACGCAGCCCCAGCATTTT.

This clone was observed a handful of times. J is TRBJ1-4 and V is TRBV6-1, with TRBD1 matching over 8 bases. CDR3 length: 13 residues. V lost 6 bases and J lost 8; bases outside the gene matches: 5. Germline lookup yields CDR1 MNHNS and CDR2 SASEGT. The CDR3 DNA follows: TGTGCCAGCAGGACAGGGGCTCGGGAAAAACTGTTTTTT. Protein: CASRTGAREKLFF.

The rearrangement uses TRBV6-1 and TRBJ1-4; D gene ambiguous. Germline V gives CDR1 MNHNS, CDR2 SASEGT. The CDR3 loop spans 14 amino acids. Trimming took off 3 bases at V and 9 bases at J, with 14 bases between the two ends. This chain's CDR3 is CASSDGPLEKKLFF. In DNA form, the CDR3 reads TGTGCCAGCAGTGACGGCCCTCTGGAAAAAAAACTGTTTTTT.

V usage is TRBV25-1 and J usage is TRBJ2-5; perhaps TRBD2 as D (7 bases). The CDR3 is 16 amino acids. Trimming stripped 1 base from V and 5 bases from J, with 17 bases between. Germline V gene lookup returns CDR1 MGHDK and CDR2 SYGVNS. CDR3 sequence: CASSELGGRAWETQYF. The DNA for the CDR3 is TGTGCCAGCAGTGAATTAGGGGGGAGGGCATGGGAGACCCAGTACTTC.

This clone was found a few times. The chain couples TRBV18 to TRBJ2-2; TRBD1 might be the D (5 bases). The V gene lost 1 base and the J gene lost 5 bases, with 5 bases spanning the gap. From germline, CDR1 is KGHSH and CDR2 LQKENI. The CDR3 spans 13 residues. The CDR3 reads CASSPQGTGELFF. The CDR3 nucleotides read TGTGCCAGCTCACCACAGGGGACCGGGGAGCTGTTTTTT.

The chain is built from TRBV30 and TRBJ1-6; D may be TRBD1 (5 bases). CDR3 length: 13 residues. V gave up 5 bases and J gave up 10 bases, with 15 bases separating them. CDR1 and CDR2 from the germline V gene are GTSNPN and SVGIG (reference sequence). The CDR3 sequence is CAWDRDFGSPLHF. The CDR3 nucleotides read TGTGCCTGGGACCGGGACTTTGGGTCACCCCTCCACTTT.

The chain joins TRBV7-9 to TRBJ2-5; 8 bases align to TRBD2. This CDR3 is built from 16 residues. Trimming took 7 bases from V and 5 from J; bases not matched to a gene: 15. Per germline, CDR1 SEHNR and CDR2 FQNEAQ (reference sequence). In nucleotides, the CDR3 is TGTGCCAGCACCCCTCCCGGGGGGGGCTTTCGGGAGACCCAGTACTTC. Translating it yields CASTPPGGGFRETQYF.

CDR3 residues: CASSLGSLLVEAFF. CDR3 DNA: TGCGCCAGCAGCTTGGGGTCCTTGCTGGTTGAAGCTTTCTTT. The V gene is TRBV5-1, the J gene TRBJ1-1; no clear D gene. The CDR3 runs to 14 residues. The ends were cut back, 0 bases at V and 7 bases at J, with 13 bases in the middle. Per germline, CDR1 SGHRS and CDR2 YFSETQ.

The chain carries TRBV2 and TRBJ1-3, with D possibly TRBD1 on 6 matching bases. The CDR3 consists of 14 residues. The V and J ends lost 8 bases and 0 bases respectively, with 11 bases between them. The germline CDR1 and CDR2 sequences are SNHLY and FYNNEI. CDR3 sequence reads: CASVQGSSGNTIYF. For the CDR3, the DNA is TGTGCCAGCGTCCAGGGGAGCTCTGGAAACACCATATATTTT.

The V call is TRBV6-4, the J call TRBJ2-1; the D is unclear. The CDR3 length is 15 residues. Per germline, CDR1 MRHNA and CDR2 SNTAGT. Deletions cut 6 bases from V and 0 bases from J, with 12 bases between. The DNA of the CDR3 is TGTGCCAGCAGACGAAGCCATAGCTCCTACAATGAGCAGTTCTTC. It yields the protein CASRRSHSSYNEQFF.

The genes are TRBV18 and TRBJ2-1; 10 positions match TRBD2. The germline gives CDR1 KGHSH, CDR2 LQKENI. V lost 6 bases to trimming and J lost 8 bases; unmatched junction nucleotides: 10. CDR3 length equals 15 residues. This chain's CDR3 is CASSMSGGAKDEQFF. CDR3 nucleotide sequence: TGTGCCAGCTCCATGAGCGGGGGGGCTAAGGATGAGCAGTTCTTC.

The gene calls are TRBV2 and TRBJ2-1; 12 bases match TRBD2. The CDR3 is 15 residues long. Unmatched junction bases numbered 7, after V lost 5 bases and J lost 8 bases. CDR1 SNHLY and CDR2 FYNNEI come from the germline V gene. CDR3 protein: CASSFGLAGWDEQFF. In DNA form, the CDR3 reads TGTGCCAGCAGTTTTGGACTAGCGGGGTGGGATGAGCAGTTCTTC.

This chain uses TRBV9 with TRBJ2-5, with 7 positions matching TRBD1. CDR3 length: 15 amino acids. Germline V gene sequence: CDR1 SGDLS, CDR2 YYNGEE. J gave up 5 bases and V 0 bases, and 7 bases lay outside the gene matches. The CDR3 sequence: CASSVVPGGGETQYF. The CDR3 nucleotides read TGTGCCAGCAGCGTAGTGCCAGGGGGTGGTGAGACCCAGTACTTC. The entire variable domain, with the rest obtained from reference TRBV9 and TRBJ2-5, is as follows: DSGVTQTPKHLITATGQRVTLRCSPRSGDLSVYWYQQSLDQGLQFLIQYYNGEERAKGNILERFSAQQFPDLHSELNLSSLELGDSALYFCASSVVPGGGETQYFGPGTRLLVL.

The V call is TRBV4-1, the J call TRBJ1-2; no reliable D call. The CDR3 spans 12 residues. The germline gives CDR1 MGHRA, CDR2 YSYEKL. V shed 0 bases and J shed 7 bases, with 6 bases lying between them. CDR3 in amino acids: CASSQERFGYTF. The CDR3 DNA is TGCGCCAGCAGCCAAGAACGGTTTGGCTACACCTTC.

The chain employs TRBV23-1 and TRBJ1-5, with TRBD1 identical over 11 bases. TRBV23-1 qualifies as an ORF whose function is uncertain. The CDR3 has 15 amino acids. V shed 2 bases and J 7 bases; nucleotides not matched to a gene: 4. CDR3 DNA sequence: TGCGCCAGCAGTCAAAAGGACAGGGGGCAACAGCCCCAGCATTTT. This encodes CASSQKDRGQQPQHF.

The CDR3, as DNA: TGTGCCACCAGCAGAAATACAGCCTACGAGCAGTACTTC. Translated, it gives CATSRNTAYEQYF. The rearrangement joins TRBV15 to TRBJ2-5; D is uncertain. Near its end, the DNA agrees better with TRBJ2-7, so the J call may be wrong. The CDR3 consists of 13 residues. CDR1 is LNHNV and CDR2 is YYDKDF in the germline V gene (reference sequence).

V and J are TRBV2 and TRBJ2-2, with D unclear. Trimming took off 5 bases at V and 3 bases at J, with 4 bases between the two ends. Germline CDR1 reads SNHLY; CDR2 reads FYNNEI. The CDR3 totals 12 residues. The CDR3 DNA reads TGTGCCAGCAGTTTGGACACCGGGGAGCTGTTTTTT. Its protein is CASSLDTGELFF.

CDR3 coding DNA: TGCGCCAGCAGCCAAGACGGGGGGGCTGGTCAGCCCCAGCATTTT. Protein sequence: CASSQDGGAGQPQHF. The chain has TRBV4-3 and TRBJ1-5, with a weak D call TRBD1 (6 bases). V was trimmed by 0 bases and J by 6 bases, leaving 12 bases between them. The CDR3 consists of 15 residues. CDR1 and CDR2 from the germline V gene are LGHNA and YSLEER.